The present T cell receptor beta chain was sequenced within a study of OX40 agonist ivuxolimab in advanced cancers. Study details: Patients took ivuxolimab, an agonistic anti-OX40 (CD134) antibody. Prior therapy, whether anti-PD-1, anti-PD-L1 or anti-CTLA-4, was allowed, and approximately 40% had some. Age averaged about 62 years (range about 20 to 80), and 70% to 85% were male.

The CDR3 totals 14 residues. The ends were cut back, 0 bases at V and 1 base at J, with 6 bases in the middle. The germline gives CDR1 LGHNA, CDR2 YSLEER. Worth noting for this clone: Its matching antigen is unknown.

Sequencing was performed with immunoSEQ multiplex PCR; in TCRdb, only in-frame clones are kept and a portion is missing. The table shows around 15,000 clones, with 85% to 90% occurring only once. Overall study findings and caveats: Still undetermined is the antigen specificity of the expanded peripheral T cells.

The starting material was CD4+ or CD8+ T cells sorted from blood, obtained in a trial of the OX40 agonist ivuxolimab. The J gene is TRBJ1-1, the V gene TRBV4-3; no clear D. The sequence came from an adult with an advanced solid tumor such as melanoma, head and neck, liver or kidney cancer. The CDR3 region is CASSQDSANTEAFF. Here the CDR3 DNA reads TGCGCCAGCAGCCAAGATTCGGCGAACACTGAAGCTTTCTTT.